The 23 T cell receptor beta chains below all came from one sample that was sequenced in a study of blood T cells in healthy people across ages. The use of a sample-barcoded 5' primer and a J-beta primer mix characterized a second PCR of about 7 to 12 cycles. MiXCR, applied by TCRdb to the 5' RACE reads, yields one record per CDR3 protein. Altogether approximately 1.5 million distinct CDR3 sequences are present, approximately 32% being singletons, with the ten largest covering about 11%. The specimen was blood. Receptors were obtained from a woman aged 30 to 39 in good health.

The genes are TRBV9 and TRBJ1-2; 7 bases fit TRBD1. Germline V lookup: CDR1 SGDLS, CDR2 YYNGEE. The CDR3 spans 18 residues. The ends lost 4 bases at V and 1 base at J; junction bases unmatched: 16. The chain's CDR3 is CASSPYLISDRFNYGYTF. For the CDR3, the DNA is TGTGCCAGCAGCCCCTACCTAATCTCGGACAGGTTTAACTATGGCTACACCTTC.

The genes are TRBV25-1 and TRBJ2-3; possibly TRBD1 for D (5 bases). Germline assignment: CDR1 MGHDK and CDR2 SYGVNS. The ends were cut back, 5 bases at V and 0 bases at J, with 21 bases in the middle. This CDR3 is 18 amino acids long. Here the CDR3 DNA reads TGTGCCAGCAGTTTAAGGTCAGGGAACCAGTATAGCACAGATACGCAGTATTTT. This translates into CASSLRSGNQYSTDTQYF.

The chain carries TRBV28 and TRBJ2-7; TRBD1 matches 7 bases. Germline loops: CDR1 MDHEN, CDR2 SYDVKM. The CDR3 loop spans 14 amino acids. Trimming removed 7 bases from V and 1 base from J; junction bases left unmatched: 7. CDR3 sequence (DNA): TGTGCCAGCATTCGACAGGGAACATCCTACGAGCAGTACTTC. It translates to CASIRQGTSYEQYF.

This clonotype was counted a few times. The gene calls are TRBV5-1 and TRBJ2-2, with TRBD1 matching 9 bases. This CDR3 has 15 residues. Trimming cost V 0 bases and J 6 bases; bases outside gene matches: 3. CDR1 SGHRS and CDR2 YFSETQ come from the germline V gene. This chain's CDR3 is CASSLEQGASGELFF. The CDR3, as DNA: TGCGCCAGCAGCTTGGAACAGGGGGCCTCCGGGGAGCTGTTTTTT.

The chain is built from TRBV5-1 and TRBJ1-4, with 9 bases identical to TRBD1. The CDR3 is made up of 13 amino acids. Germline values: CDR1 SGHRS, CDR2 YFSETQ. V dropped 7 bases and J dropped 6; count of bases not matched to a gene: 4. The CDR3 sequence: CASSGTGYEKLFF. The CDR3 DNA reads as TGCGCCAGCTCCGGGACAGGGTATGAAAAACTGTTTTTT.

This chain connects TRBV27 to TRBJ2-1; D is unclear. The germline V and J ends were trimmed by 5 bases and 8 bases, with 7 bases remaining between them. Germline CDR1 MNHEY, CDR2 SMNVEV (reference sequence). The CDR3 consists of 11 residues. For the CDR3, the DNA is TGTGCCAGCAGTGCCACAGATGAGCAGTTCTTC. It translates to CASSATDEQFF.

This clonotype was counted between two and nine times. J is TRBJ1-2 and V is TRBV3-1; D uncertain. The CDR3 covers 13 residues. Trimming stripped 0 bases from V and 7 bases from J, with 9 bases between. Germline loops: CDR1 LGHDT, CDR2 YNNKEL (reference sequence). The CDR3 nucleotides are TGTGCCAGCAGCCAAGACCGGGCACCTGGCTACACCTTC. It translates to CASSQDRAPGYTF.

The V call is TRBV15, the J call TRBJ2-7, with 7 nucleotides matching TRBD2. CDR3 size: 13 residues. The V gene's germline CDR1 is LNHNV and CDR2 YYDKDF (reference sequence). Trimming took 8 bases from V and 1 from J; bases not matched to a gene: 5. CDR3: CATGGRESYEQYF. The CDR3 DNA sequence: TGTGCCACCGGTGGGCGGGAGTCCTACGAGCAGTACTTC.

This clonotype was seen at least ten times. This rearrangement joins TRBV20-1 to TRBJ2-3, with D unclear. Trimming removed 1 base at V and 0 bases at J, with 11 bases between. Germline V CDR1 and CDR2: DFQATT, SNEGSKA (reference sequence). This CDR3 spans 15 amino acids. The CDR3 sequence is CSARGVYVSTDTQYF. The DNA of the CDR3 is TGCAGTGCTAGAGGGGTTTACGTGAGCACAGATACGCAGTATTTT.

The genes are TRBV27 and TRBJ2-7; 10 bases are shared with TRBD2. The ends lost 2 bases at V and 6 bases at J; junction bases unmatched: 7. CDR1 and CDR2 from the germline V gene are MNHEY and SMNVEV (reference sequence). This CDR3 has 15 residues. CDR3: CASSLDWTSGSEQYF. The CDR3 nucleotides are TGTGCCAGCAGTTTAGATTGGACTAGCGGAAGCGAGCAGTACTTC.

This clonotype was counted only a few times. The rearrangement joins TRBV6-1 to TRBJ1-2, with 8 positions matching TRBD1. CDR1 is MNHNS, CDR2 SASEGT, per germline. J gave up 2 bases and V 7 bases, and 6 bases lay outside the gene matches. The CDR3 consists of 14 residues. This CDR3 reads CASNGQGGNYGYTF. CDR3 DNA: TGTGCCAGCAATGGACAGGGAGGAAACTATGGCTACACCTTC.

This chain uses TRBV12-3 or TRBV12-4 with TRBJ2-1, with 9 bases aligning to TRBD2. V dropped 3 bases and J dropped 10; count of bases not matched to a gene: 10. The CDR3 consists of 15 residues. The CDR3 DNA reads TGTGCCAGCAGTTTTGTCGCGGGAGGGAGCCACGAGCAGTTCTTC. This codes for CASSFVAGGSHEQFF.

A word on this clonotype: A junction boundary mismatches the germline segment, possibly from a read error. CDR3: CAGSLDVGGSTGANVLTF. As DNA, the CDR3 is TGTGCCGGCAGCTTGGATGTCGGCGGGAGCACTGGGGCCAACGTCCTGACTTTC. The chain combines TRBV5-4 with TRBJ2-6; 7 bases agree with TRBD2. From germline, CDR1 is SGHNT and CDR2 YYREEE (reference sequence). This CDR3 contains 18 residues.

This clonotype was detected only a few times. The gene calls are TRBV5-6 and TRBJ1-1; D may be TRBD1 (6 bases). Germline CDR1 and CDR2: SGHDT and YYEEEE. Trimming left V 0 bases short and J 7 bases short, with 10 bases between. The CDR3 has 13 amino acids. As DNA, the CDR3 is TGTGCCAGCAGCTTGGGGGGGGCTAGTGAAGCTTTCTTT. It yields the protein CASSLGGASEAFF.

This clonotype was seen more than once but under ten times. The chain uses TRBV20-1 and TRBJ2-1; 8 nucleotides align to TRBD2. The V gene end was trimmed by 3 bases and the J gene end by 5 bases; junction bases not matched to a gene: 0. Germline lookup yields CDR1 DFQATT and CDR2 SNEGSKA (reference sequence). The CDR3 sequence is 12 residues long. The CDR3 protein is CSARTSDNEQFF. DNA of the CDR3: TGCAGTGCTAGGACTAGCGACAATGAGCAGTTCTTC.

The chain joins TRBV20-1 to TRBJ2-3, with D possibly being TRBD2 (5 bases). The length of the CDR3 is 14 residues. CDR1 DFQATT and CDR2 SNEGSKA come from the germline V gene (reference sequence). V lost 6 bases and J lost 2, with 15 bases in between. CDR3 region: CSARSGLITDTQYF. The CDR3 DNA is TGCAGTGCCAGAAGTGGACTGATCACAGATACGCAGTATTTT.

This clonotype was counted ten times or more. The chain has TRBV18 and TRBJ2-1; 8 nucleotides align to TRBD2. Looked up from germline, CDR1 is KGHSH and CDR2 is LQKENI. This CDR3 is 15 amino acids long. The junction had 6 bases not matched to a gene; V was cut back by 1 base and J by 7 bases. The CDR3 DNA follows: TGTGCCAGCTCACCACAACTAGCGGAAGGAAATGAGCAGTTCTTC. This encodes CASSPQLAEGNEQFF.

This clonotype was observed many times. This chain connects TRBV27 to TRBJ2-7, with D unclear. Trimming cost V 6 bases and J 1 base, with 13 bases left between them. The CDR3 runs to 14 residues. From germline, CDR1 is MNHEY and CDR2 SMNVEV (reference sequence). Here the CDR3 reads CASSLLLTSYEQYF. Here the CDR3 DNA reads TGTGCCAGCAGCTTGCTGCTCACGTCCTACGAGCAGTACTTC.

The chain couples TRBV18 to TRBJ2-1; D is unclear. The V end lost 3 bases, the J end lost 5 bases, and 8 bases lay between the germline ends. This CDR3 is built from 13 residues. CDR1 and CDR2 (germline): KGHSH, LQKENI. For the CDR3, the DNA is TGTGCCAGCTCACCGAACACACACAATGAGCAGTTCTTC. Translating it yields CASSPNTHNEQFF.

The chain employs TRBV20-1 and TRBJ2-3; no firm D call. Between the trimmed V and J ends, which lost 3 bases and 5 bases, there was a span of 6 bases. The CDR3 runs to 11 residues. The germline V gene has CDR1 DFQATT and CDR2 SNEGSKA (reference sequence). CDR3 residues: CSASWLDTQYF. In DNA, the CDR3 is TGCAGTGCTAGTTGGCTAGATACGCAGTATTTT.

A note on this clonotype: A read error may explain this, as a much larger clone is one base away. The chain recombines TRBV20-1 with TRBJ1-2; a possible D gene is TRBD1 (6 bases). The CDR3 is 13 amino acids. The germline gives CDR1 DFQATT, CDR2 SNEGSKA (reference sequence). The CDR3: CNARGQGYYGYTF. The CDR3 nucleotides read TGCAATGCTAGAGGTCAGGGGTACTATGGCTACACCTTC.

This rearrangement joins TRBV4-1 to TRBJ2-7; perhaps TRBD1 as D (6 bases). Judging by the DNA end, TRBJ2-5 fits better; the J call may be wrong. CDR3 length: 18 residues. CDR1 MGHRA and CDR2 YSYEKL come from the germline V gene. The CDR3 protein is CASSQDLAGATIGETQYF. DNA for the CDR3: TGCGCCAGCAGCCAAGATTTGGCAGGGGCGACTATTGGGGAGACCCAGTACTTC.

This clonotype was seen only a few times. This may stem from a read error, because a much larger clone lies one nucleotide away. The chain is built from TRBV29-1 and TRBJ2-1; 9 bases map to TRBD1. J was trimmed by 10 bases and V by 4 bases; bases with no gene match: 8. Germline V lookup: CDR1 SQVTM, CDR2 ANQGSEA. The CDR3 contains 13 residues. CDR3 bases: TGCAGCGTTGGGAGGGACAGGGTCGGCGAGCAGTTCTTC. It codes for CSVGRDRVGEQFF.